Presented here are 30 T cell receptor beta chains from one specimen sequenced in a study of Ad26.COV2.S vaccination and SARS-CoV-2 variants. Using immunoSEQ multiplex PCR, the repertoire was profiled, and TCRdb retains in-frame clones only, with some absent. Of roughly 380,000 clones listed, around 86% are singletons. Treatment reported: some 20 received Ad26.COV2.S at low or high dose, single or two shots; 5 received placebo; per-sample allocation not given. Sampling took place 63 days after the first vaccine or placebo injection. The starting material was peripheral blood, obtained in a trial of Ad26.COV2.S vaccine versus placebo. These receptors all stem from a person aged 18-65 years who received the Ad26.COV2.S COVID-19 vaccine or a placebo.

This rearrangement joins TRBV5-6 to TRBJ2-3; 16 nucleotides match TRBD2. There are 17 residues in the CDR3. V was pared by 4 bases and J by 3 bases, with 5 bases of the junction left unmatched. Looked up from germline, CDR1 is SGHDT and CDR2 is YYEEEE. CDR3 sequence reads: CASSPGTSGGATDTQYF. The CDR3 nucleotides read TGTGCCAGCAGCCCCGGGACTAGCGGGGGGGCGACAGATACGCAGTATTTT.

The rearrangement joins TRBV5-5 to TRBJ2-3, with D perhaps being TRBD1 or TRBD2 (6 bases each). The CDR3 contains 16 residues. V shed 4 bases and J shed 3 bases, with 18 bases lying between them. Germline CDR1 is SGHKS and CDR2 is YYEKEE (reference sequence). CDR3 nucleotides: TGTGCCAGCAGCCCGAATGGAGGGGGGCTGACAGATACGCAGTATTTT. The encoded protein is CASSPNGGGLTDTQYF.

The chain employs TRBV11-2 and TRBJ2-3; 8 nucleotides agree with TRBD2. The CDR3 consists of 17 residues. CDR1 and CDR2 from the germline V gene are SGHAT and FQNNGV. Trimming removed 0 bases from V and 2 bases from J; junction bases left unmatched: 7. Here the CDR3 reads CASSLEGSGIATDTQYF. The DNA of the CDR3 is TGTGCCAGCAGCTTAGAGGGTAGCGGGATAGCCACAGATACGCAGTATTTT.

The rearrangement uses TRBV27 and TRBJ2-3, with D possibly matching TRBD1 (7 bases). The germline V and J ends were trimmed by 2 bases and 1 base, with 16 bases remaining between them. Germline V lookup: CDR1 MNHEY, CDR2 SMNVEV (reference sequence). The CDR3 loop spans 17 amino acids. The CDR3 region is CASSLTSGGPGTDTQYF. The CDR3 DNA reads as TGTGCCAGCAGTTTAACCTCAGGGGGGCCTGGCACAGATACGCAGTATTTT.

The V gene is TRBV5-1, the J gene TRBJ2-5; 10 nucleotides line up with TRBD2. The CDR3 loop spans 15 amino acids. With 5 bases clipped from V and 5 bases from J, the junction kept 9 bases outside the gene matches. Germline V gives CDR1 SGHRS, CDR2 YFSETQ. CDR3 loop: CASSPLAGVRETQYF. CDR3 in DNA: TGCGCCAGCAGTCCGCTAGCGGGGGTTAGGGAGACCCAGTACTTC.

The chain is built from TRBV5-6 and TRBJ2-1; 7 nucleotides line up with TRBD2. With 4 bases clipped from V and 6 bases from J, the junction kept 13 bases outside the gene matches. CDR3 size: 16 residues. Germline lookup yields CDR1 SGHDT and CDR2 YYEEEE. CDR3 region: CASSPSGTEGSNEQFF. CDR3 in DNA: TGTGCCAGCAGCCCGAGCGGGACGGAAGGATCCAATGAGCAGTTCTTC.

The rearrangement joins TRBV30 to TRBJ1-5, with D unresolved. With 3 bases removed from V and 5 bases from J, the gap between germline ends came to 17 bases. CDR1 and CDR2 (germline): GTSNPN, SVGIG (reference sequence). The CDR3 covers 15 residues. CDR3 sequence: CAWRAASGSHQPQHF. CDR3 in DNA: TGTGCCTGGAGGGCGGCGTCGGGGTCCCATCAGCCCCAGCATTTT.

Turning to this clone: A read error is likely, as this CDR3 ends without the conserved phenylalanine or tryptophan. The DNA is left out, because the CDR3 cannot be placed on it with certainty; the CDR3 is given as TCRdb lists it. This chain links TRBV6-4 with TRBJ1-5; the table's D call, TRBD1, was not checked against the DNA. Germline loops: CDR1 MRHNA, CDR2 SNTAGT. The CDR3 has 8 amino acids, counting both end residues. CDR3 amino acids: CASSDEGA.

This clone was counted between two and nine times. This rearrangement joins TRBV7-2 to TRBJ1-1; D not certain. This CDR3 is 12 amino acids long. Trimming cost V 3 bases and J 0 bases, with 2 bases left between them. Germline CDR1 and CDR2: SGHTA and FQGNSA. The CDR3 protein is CASSLLNTEAFF. CDR3 sequence (DNA): TGTGCCAGCAGCTTGTTGAACACTGAAGCTTTCTTT.

The chain couples TRBV6-2 or TRBV6-3 to TRBJ2-7; 8 nucleotides agree with TRBD1. The CDR3 sequence is 16 residues long. In germline, CDR1 is MNHEY, CDR2 SVGEGT. The ends lost 6 bases at V and 2 bases at J; junction bases unmatched: 12. CDR3 in amino acids: CASSTNSDRVPYEQYF. CDR3 sequence (DNA): TGTGCCAGCAGCACCAACTCGGACAGGGTACCCTACGAGCAGTACTTC.

The chain uses TRBV10-3 and TRBJ2-5, with D unresolved. V lost 11 bases and J lost 4, with 17 bases in between. Germline-derived CDR1 and CDR2 are ENHRY and SYGVKD. The CDR3 loop spans 13 amino acids. This CDR3 is CAVLGMLGETQYF. CDR3 coding DNA: TGTGCCGTCCTTGGAATGTTGGGAGAGACCCAGTACTTC.

Of note for this clone: Germline and junction disagree at one end, which may indicate a read error. This chain uses TRBV3-1 (or the pseudogene TRBV3-2) with TRBJ1-1; D is possibly TRBD1 (6 bases). Germline V gene sequence: CDR1 LGHDT, CDR2 YNNKEL (reference sequence). The CDR3 length is 14 residues. This CDR3 is CASNQVLGATEAFF. CDR3 nucleotide sequence: TGTGCCAGCAACCAAGTTTTGGGGGCCACTGAAGCTTTCTTT.

The chain has TRBV2 and TRBJ2-5; either TRBD1 or TRBD2 may fit D (5 bases each). V lost 7 bases, J lost 2 bases, and 17 bases lay in between. Germline V gene lookup returns CDR1 SNHLY and CDR2 FYNNEI. This CDR3 comprises 15 residues. CDR3 in amino acids: CASTSWGYGQETQYF. CDR3 DNA: TGTGCCAGCACCTCCTGGGGGTACGGACAAGAGACCCAGTACTTC.

The J gene is TRBJ1-1, the V gene TRBV6-5; 8 bases fit TRBD1. The V gene end was trimmed by 6 bases and the J gene end by 2 bases; junction bases not matched to a gene: 5. Germline-derived CDR1 and CDR2 are MNHEY and SVGAGI. The CDR3 spans 14 residues. This CDR3 reads CASSDGTGNTEAFF. DNA of the CDR3: TGTGCCAGCAGCGATGGGACAGGAAACACTGAAGCTTTCTTT.

V gene TRBV5-1 combines with J gene TRBJ1-4, with D uncertain. CDR1 and CDR2 from the germline V gene are SGHRS and YFSETQ. The V end was cut by 0 bases, the J end by 0 bases, with 9 bases between. This CDR3 comprises 16 residues. The CDR3 bases are TGCGCCAGCAGCTTGGATGAGTGGGCAACTAATGAAAAACTGTTTTTT. Translated, it gives CASSLDEWATNEKLFF.

The rearrangement uses TRBV7-9 and TRBJ2-5, with D perhaps matching TRBD1 or TRBD2 (5 bases each). The germline V and J ends were trimmed by 2 bases and 2 bases, with 12 bases remaining between them. The CDR3 covers 15 residues. Looked up from germline, CDR1 is SEHNR and CDR2 is FQNEAQ (reference sequence). The CDR3 is CASSLNGGRQETQYF. The CDR3 bases are TGTGCCAGCAGCTTAAATGGGGGTAGGCAAGAGACCCAGTACTTC.

The genes are TRBV6-5 and TRBJ2-3, with a weak D call TRBD2 (5 bases). Deletions cut 0 bases from V and 2 bases from J, with 9 bases between. Germline V lookup: CDR1 MNHEY, CDR2 SVGAGI. The CDR3 spans 15 residues. The CDR3 sequence is CASSYSGLATDTQYF. CDR3 DNA: TGTGCCAGCAGTTACTCTGGACTCGCCACAGATACGCAGTATTTT.

This chain joins TRBV4-2 and TRBJ2-2; D not certain. Germline-derived CDR1 and CDR2 are LGHNA and YNFKEQ. This CDR3 region has 15 residues. V dropped 4 bases and J dropped 5 bases, with 14 bases sitting between them. CDR3 region: CASSLEIQQTGELFF. CDR3 bases: TGTGCCAGCAGCCTCGAGATCCAGCAGACCGGGGAGCTGTTTTTT.

The V and J genes are TRBV6-1 and TRBJ2-7; D may match TRBD1 or TRBD2 (5 bases each). Per the germline V gene, CDR1 is MNHNS and CDR2 is SASEGT. V was pared by 0 bases and J by 6 bases, with 15 bases between. The CDR3 is made up of 15 amino acids. CDR3 amino acids: CASSEARRGGSEQYF. CDR3 in DNA: TGTGCCAGCAGTGAAGCGCGTAGGGGTGGGAGCGAGCAGTACTTC.

The chain recombines TRBV7-3 with TRBJ2-1; D possibly corresponds to TRBD2 (5 bases). Trimming removed 3 bases at V and 6 bases at J, with 9 bases between. The CDR3 extends over 13 amino acids. Germline loops: CDR1 SGHTA, CDR2 FQGTGA. CDR3 sequence (DNA): TGTGCCAGCAGCTTCGGGGAGCCCAATGAGCAGTTCTTC. Translation gives CASSFGEPNEQFF.

V gene TRBV28 combines with J gene TRBJ2-2; D remains unclear. The V gene lost 1 base and the J gene lost 7 bases, with 13 bases spanning the gap. Germline CDR1 reads MDHEN; CDR2 reads SYDVKM. The CDR3 is 15 residues long. The CDR3 DNA reads TGTGCCAGCAGTTTATATCCCCAGGTGGGCGGGGAGCTGTTTTTT. Amino acids: CASSLYPQVGGELFF.

The rearrangement joins TRBV5-4 to TRBJ2-1, with TRBD1 matching over 7 bases. The germline V gene encodes CDR1 SGHNT and CDR2 YYREEE (reference sequence). V lost 6 bases, J lost 3 bases, and 9 bases stayed unmatched. CDR3 length equals 15 residues. CDR3 nucleotide sequence: TGTGCCAGCAACTCAGGGACAGAGAGCTACAATGAGCAGTTCTTC. This gives the protein CASNSGTESYNEQFF.

The rearrangement links TRBV5-4 to TRBJ2-1; D may be TRBD1 (6 bases). Germline CDR1 is SGHNT and CDR2 is YYREEE (reference sequence). The CDR3 has 13 amino acids. With 2 bases removed from V and 6 bases from J, the gap between germline ends came to 9 bases. The CDR3 loop reads CASSFGQSNEQFF. In nucleotides, the CDR3 is TGTGCCAGCAGCTTTGGACAGTCCAATGAGCAGTTCTTC.

The CDR3 DNA sequence: TGTGCCAGCAGCAAACCGGGGAGCGCTTGGCGGGATACGCAGTATTTT. It encodes CASSKPGSAWRDTQYF. This sequence joins TRBV7-9 and TRBJ2-3; the D gene is possibly TRBD2 (5 bases). Per germline, CDR1 SEHNR and CDR2 FQNEAQ (reference sequence). The CDR3 length is 16 residues. Trimming shortened V by 5 bases and J by 6 bases, and 21 bases separated the two germline ends.

The genes are TRBV11-2 and TRBJ1-1; D gene unclear. The CDR3 spans 13 residues. Trimming cost V 4 bases and J 1 base, with 7 bases left between them. CDR1 is SGHAT, CDR2 FQNNGV, per germline. The CDR3: CASSSRGNTEAFF. In DNA, the CDR3 is TGTGCCAGCAGCTCTCGGGGGAACACTGAAGCTTTCTTT.

The chain has TRBV11-2 and TRBJ2-1; TRBD1 is a possible D gene (6 bases). V shed 5 bases and J shed 4 bases, with 15 bases lying between them. This CDR3 spans 15 amino acids. Germline V gene sequence: CDR1 SGHAT, CDR2 FQNNGV. CDR3 sequence: CASSIGGVRYNEQFF. The CDR3, as DNA: TGTGCCAGCAGCATAGGGGGTGTACGGTACAATGAGCAGTTCTTC. Supplemented by reference TRBV11-2 and TRBJ2-1, the full variable domain reads EAGVAQSPRYKIIEKRQSVAFWCNPISGHATLYWYQQILGQGPKLLIQFQNNGVVDDSQLPKDRFSAERLKGVDSTLKIQPAKLEDSAVYLCASSIGGVRYNEQFFGPGTRLTVL.

The V gene is TRBV13, the J gene TRBJ1-6, with D uncertain. V was trimmed by 4 bases and J by 10 bases, leaving 11 bases between them. Germline CDR1 reads PRHDT; CDR2 reads FYEKMQ (reference sequence). The CDR3 covers 13 residues. The CDR3 reads CASSSKVGSPLHF. The CDR3 bases are TGTGCCAGCAGCTCCAAGGTTGGATCACCCCTCCACTTT.

The chain employs TRBV6-1 and TRBJ2-5; TRBD1 matches at 7 bases. The CDR3 contains 14 residues. The V segment lost 2 bases and the J segment 5 bases; nucleotides outside the gene matches: 5. In germline, CDR1 is MNHNS, CDR2 SASEGT. In DNA form, the CDR3 reads TGTGCCAGCAGTGAAAACAGGGGATTGGAGACCCAGTACTTC. Translated, it gives CASSENRGLETQYF.

This chain joins TRBV27 and TRBJ2-1, with D possibly being TRBD1 or TRBD2 (5 bases each). CDR1 is MNHEY, CDR2 SMNVEV, per germline (reference sequence). V lost 2 bases to trimming and J lost 5 bases, with 10 bases between them. The CDR3 extends over 14 amino acids. The CDR3 DNA is TGTGCCAGCAGTTTAGGTGGGGGAGACAATGAGCAGTTCTTC. Its protein is CASSLGGGDNEQFF.

The V and J genes are TRBV2 and TRBJ1-6; the D gene is possibly TRBD1 (6 bases). V shed 6 bases and J shed 0 bases, with 21 bases lying between them. The CDR3 is 19 amino acids. Per germline, CDR1 SNHLY and CDR2 FYNNEI. The CDR3 bases are TGTGCCAGCAGCGACCCCAGGGGCATACCGAGCTCCTATAATTCACCCCTCCACTTT. This translates into CASSDPRGIPSSYNSPLHF.